The present T cell receptor beta chain was sequenced within a study of T cell repertoires in cytomegalovirus infection. Via MiXCR, TCRdb re-called the reads, giving one row per CDR3 protein. The sample carries 550,000 to 850,000 distinct CDR3 sequences, roughly a third recorded once. CDR1 is ENHRY, CDR2 SYGVKD, per germline. V lost 6 bases and J lost 4; bases outside the gene matches: 2. The CDR3 is 12 residues long. A few counts support this clonotype. The antigen is not known. The source material was cultured PBMCs, sampled from culture after CMV antigen stimulation. The sequence was collected from a human donor in good health (CMV status not recorded). Some clones in this sample may be carry-over from other donors' samples. V gene TRBV10-3 combines with J gene TRBJ2-5, with 7 bases fitting TRBD1. In nucleotides, the CDR3 is TGTGCCATCAGGACAGGGTCAGAGACCCAGTACTTC. Its translation is CAIRTGSETQYF.